These 16 T cell receptor beta chains came from one sample sequenced in a study of blood T cell repertoires in COVID-19. Measured with immunoSEQ multiplex PCR; TCRdb has only the in-frame clones, and not every one. The table has some 160,000 clones, approximately 87% seen once. What was sequenced was peripheral blood. The source is a woman aged 70-85 years with acute or convalescent COVID-19.

V usage is TRBV19 and J usage is TRBJ1-5; the D gene is possibly TRBD1 (6 bases). The ends were cut back, 8 bases at V and 5 bases at J, with 16 bases in the middle. Germline lookup yields CDR1 LNHDA and CDR2 SQIVND (reference sequence). The CDR3 extends over 14 amino acids. DNA of the CDR3: TGTGCCAGTCAAAGGGGGTACAGGGATCAGCCCCAGCATTTT. It specifies CASQRGYRDQPQHF.

The chain couples TRBV4-3 to TRBJ2-1; possibly TRBD2 for D (5 bases). V was trimmed by 1 base and J by 1 base, leaving 8 bases between them. The length of the CDR3 is 15 residues. CDR1 LGHNA and CDR2 YSLEER come from the germline V gene. The CDR3 DNA follows: TGCGCCAGCAGCCAAGCTGGCGGGTCCTACAATGAGCAGTTCTTC. This codes for CASSQAGGSYNEQFF.

This sequence joins TRBV6-1 and TRBJ2-7; 12 positions match TRBD1. This CDR3 is 17 amino acids long. The ends lost 1 base at V and 2 bases at J; junction bases unmatched: 6. CDR1 MNHNS and CDR2 SASEGT come from the germline V gene. Written as DNA, the CDR3 is TGTGCCAGCAGTGAAGAAGTGGGACAGGGGGCCCCCTACGAGCAGTACTTC. Protein: CASSEEVGQGAPYEQYF.

In this sample, this clone turned up a few times. The V and J genes are TRBV18 and TRBJ1-3, with D unclear. Germline CDR1 reads KGHSH; CDR2 reads LQKENI. V lost 3 bases and J lost 3, with 15 bases in between. This CDR3 has 16 amino acids. The CDR3 region is CASSPGWASFGNTIYF. In DNA form, the CDR3 reads TGTGCCAGCTCACCTGGATGGGCGAGCTTTGGAAACACCATATATTTT. Combining the CDR3 with reference TRBV18 and TRBJ1-3 gives the whole variable domain NAGVMQNPRHLVRRRGQEARLRCSPMKGHSHVYWYRQLPEEGLKFMVYLQKENIIDESGMPKERFSAEFPKEGPSILRIQQVVRGDSAAYFCASSPGWASFGNTIYFGEGSWLTVV.

The CDR3 is CASSLGPSYEQYF. The DNA of the CDR3 is TGTGCCAGCAGCTTAGGGCCCTCCTACGAGCAGTACTTC. The chain links TRBV11-1 to TRBJ2-7, with D unresolved. The CDR3 totals 13 residues. V was shortened by 1 base and J by 0 bases, with 4 bases between the two germline ends. Germline V gene lookup returns CDR1 SGHAT and CDR2 FQDESV (reference sequence).

The chain is built from TRBV4-1 and TRBJ1-5; D unresolved. V lost 1 base and J 1 base, leaving 8 bases between the germline ends. Germline V gene data show CDR1 as MGHRA and CDR2 as YSYEKL. The CDR3 is made up of 15 amino acids. The CDR3 reads CASSQALASNQPQHF. In DNA form, the CDR3 reads TGCGCCAGCAGCCAAGCTCTGGCAAGCAATCAGCCCCAGCATTTT.

V is TRBV14 and J is TRBJ2-3; TRBD2 agrees at 8 bases. V shed 4 bases and J 7 bases; nucleotides not matched to a gene: 7. CDR1 is SGHDN and CDR2 is FVKESK in the germline V gene. CDR3 length: 14 residues. CDR3 in amino acids: CASSPAGVVNTQYF. CDR3 sequence (DNA): TGTGCCAGCAGCCCAGCGGGAGTGGTTAATACGCAGTATTTT.

The sample holds one count of this clone. The chain couples TRBV4-3 to TRBJ1-1, with D unresolved. V lost 0 bases and J lost 2, with 7 bases in between. This CDR3 has 14 amino acids. From germline, CDR1 is LGHNA and CDR2 YSLEER. The CDR3 loop is CASSQEYSNTEAFF. The CDR3 coding sequence is TGCGCCAGCAGCCAAGAGTACAGTAACACTGAAGCTTTCTTT.

In its sample, this clone was seen a few times. The V gene is TRBV4-1, the J gene TRBJ1-3; no clear D. Germline V gives CDR1 MGHRA, CDR2 YSYEKL. This CDR3 has 16 amino acids. Trimming pared 6 bases from V and 4 bases from J, leaving 19 bases between. CDR3 residues: CASSLGGGWEGNTIYF. The CDR3 DNA reads TGCGCCAGCAGTTTAGGAGGAGGGTGGGAAGGAAACACCATATATTTT.

This sequence joins TRBV3-1 (or the pseudogene TRBV3-2) and TRBJ2-5; maybe TRBD2 (6 bases). The CDR3 spans 15 residues. The germline V and J ends were trimmed by 4 bases and 9 bases, with 21 bases remaining between them. CDR1 is LGHDT and CDR2 is YNNKEL in the germline V gene (reference sequence). The CDR3 nucleotides read TGTGCCAGCAGCCTGAGTGGACTACAGCGGGTGGCCCAGTACTTC. Protein sequence: CASSLSGLQRVAQYF.

Regarding this clone: The identical CDR3 is also encoded by other nucleotide sequences in the sample. This chain links TRBV28 with TRBJ1-6; D is ambiguous. This CDR3 is built from 13 residues. CDR1 and CDR2 (germline): MDHEN, SYDVKM. Trimming took off 8 bases at V and 0 bases at J, with 5 bases between the two ends. This CDR3 is CASLSSYNSPLHF. The CDR3 bases are TGTGCCAGCCTGAGCTCCTATAATTCACCCCTCCACTTT.

The J gene is TRBJ1-5, the V gene TRBV7-9, with 8 bases lining up with TRBD1. CDR1 is SEHNR, CDR2 FQNEAQ, per germline (reference sequence). With 5 bases clipped from V and 5 bases from J, the junction kept 17 bases outside the gene matches. The CDR3 contains 18 residues. CDR3 bases: TGTGCCAGCAGCCATACGGATGGACAGGGCAACACCTATCAGCCCCAGCATTTT. Its translation: CASSHTDGQGNTYQPQHF.

This clone has only a few counts. V usage is TRBV18 and J usage is TRBJ1-1; no definite D call. CDR1 and CDR2 (germline): KGHSH, LQKENI. Trimming stripped 2 bases from V and 7 bases from J, with 17 bases between. The CDR3 length is 15 residues. The CDR3 nucleotides read TGTGCCAGCTCACCAAGCCCCCCCGGGGAGAGTGAAGCTTTCTTT. This sequence encodes CASSPSPPGESEAFF.

The chain recombines TRBV6-5 with TRBJ2-1, with 7 nucleotides matching TRBD2. V gave up 7 bases and J gave up 4 bases; unmatched junction bases: 10. This CDR3 contains 15 residues. CDR1 is MNHEY and CDR2 is SVGAGI in the germline V gene. CDR3 in amino acids: CASTQGSGPYNEQFF. The DNA of the CDR3 is TGTGCCAGCACCCAGGGTAGCGGGCCATACAATGAGCAGTTCTTC.

V usage is TRBV2 and J usage is TRBJ2-7; 9 nucleotides agree with TRBD1. This CDR3 is 14 amino acids long. The ends lost 6 bases at V and 2 bases at J; junction bases unmatched: 5. Germline values: CDR1 SNHLY, CDR2 FYNNEI. The DNA of the CDR3 is TGTGCCAGCAGGACCGGGACAGGGACCTACGAGCAGTACTTC. Amino acids: CASRTGTGTYEQYF. Full variable domain (missing parts from reference TRBV2 and TRBJ2-7): EPEVTQTPSHQVTQMGQEVILRCVPISNHLYFYWYRQILGQKVEFLVSFYNNEISEKSEIFDDQFSVERPDGSNFTLKIRSTKLEDSAMYFCASRTGTGTYEQYFGPGTRLTVT.

The J gene is TRBJ1-3, the V gene TRBV7-9; D unresolved. The CDR3 totals 17 residues. Trimming pared 1 base from V and 0 bases from J, leaving 13 bases between. CDR1 is SEHNR and CDR2 is FQNEAQ in the germline V gene (reference sequence). The CDR3 sequence is CASSLVGGKFSGNTIYF. DNA of the CDR3: TGTGCCAGCAGCTTAGTCGGAGGGAAGTTCTCTGGAAACACCATATATTTT.